A single sample is the source of the 3 T cell receptor beta chains below, sequenced in a study of blood T cell repertoires in COVID-19. Method: immunoSEQ multiplex PCR; TCRdb's copy keeps in-frame clones and lacks some. The sample yields around 100,000 clones, approximately 87% seen once. The sample comprised peripheral blood. These receptors came from a human donor in a cohort sampled during active COVID-19.

V and J are TRBV6-2 or TRBV6-3 and TRBJ2-7; D perhaps matches TRBD1 (6 bases). The CDR3 is 14 residues long. The V end was cut by 4 bases, the J end by 2 bases, with 12 bases between. In germline, CDR1 is MNHEY, CDR2 SVGEGT. CDR3 DNA sequence: TGTGCCAGCAGTTCCCCGGACAGCACCTACGAGCAGTACTTC. This translates into CASSSPDSTYEQYF.

The rearrangement uses TRBV7-9 and TRBJ2-5; tentatively, D is TRBD2 (7 bases). The CDR3 extends over 14 amino acids. V was cut by 2 bases and J by 4 bases, with 11 bases left in between. Looked up from germline, CDR1 is SEHNR and CDR2 is FQNEAQ (reference sequence). The CDR3 nucleotides are TGTGCCAGCAGCTTAACGGGGGGCGGAGAGACCCAGTACTTC. It translates to CASSLTGGGETQYF.

This clone was counted a few times. In the same sample, other DNA sequences code for this CDR3. The chain joins TRBV10-3 to TRBJ2-2; 7 bases align to TRBD1. Germline-derived CDR1 and CDR2 are ENHRY and SYGVKD. The CDR3 is 13 amino acids. V shed 10 bases and J 4 bases; nucleotides not matched to a gene: 6. CDR3 in DNA: TGTGCCACCCGACAGGGAATCACCGGGGAGCTGTTTTTT. Its translation: CATRQGITGELFF.